The source of this T cell receptor (beta chain) is a study of blood T cells in healthy people across ages. The authors ran a second PCR of roughly 6 to 12 cycles using a sample-barcoded 5' primer and a J-beta primer mix. A single record per CDR3 protein comes from TCRdb applying MiXCR to the 5' RACE reads. The table lists some 900,000 distinct CDR3 sequences, roughly 52% of them singletons, with roughly an eighth in the top ten. Isolation recovered at least 6.5 million PBMCs from every sample. Study-level findings and limits: There was no known CMV status for donors, so expanded clonotype changes were possibly confounded. Estimated diversity across one million T cells was deemed an underestimate.

As regards this clonotype: As yet, its antigen is unknown.

The CDR3 contains 14 residues. V lost 2 bases and J lost 2, with 11 bases in between. The V gene's germline CDR1 is DFQATT and CDR2 SNEGSKA (reference sequence). Material: blood. The clonotype was recovered from a man aged 30 to 45 in good health. This chain connects TRBV20-1 to TRBJ2-3, with TRBD2 as a possible D gene (6 bases). The CDR3 DNA sequence: TGCAGTGCTAGACAGGAGGGGTACACAGATACGCAGTATTTT. This translates into CSARQEGYTDTQYF.